A selection of T cell receptor beta chains follows, all from one sample in a study of blood T cell repertoires in COVID-19. Using immunoSEQ multiplex PCR, the repertoire was profiled, and TCRdb retains in-frame clones only, with some absent. The sample holds around 270,000 clones; 70% to 85% are singletons and the top ten take 0.87%. The specimen was peripheral blood. The receptor set was obtained from a human donor with COVID-19, enrolled during active disease. The donor label of this sample is uncertain. CDR3s include the opening cysteine and the closing phenylalanine or tryptophan. A D gene is named only where the DNA matches it firmly. Where a row states a size, it is once, few, many or the class of an expanded clone; other rows omit it.

v_call	cdr3_length	j_call	d_call	clone_size	cdr3_aa	cdr3_nt
TRBV24-1	13	TRBJ1-2	.	.	CATSAGWDYGYTF	TGTGCCACCAGTGCAGGGTGGGACTATGGCTACACCTTC
TRBV5-1	14	TRBJ1-1	.	.	CASSLAPENTEAFF	TGCGCCAGCAGCTTGGCCCCAGAGAACACTGAAGCTTTCTTT
TRBV7-2	15	TRBJ1-4	.	.	CASSLVGGGGEKLFF	TGTGCCAGCAGCTTAGTAGGGGGTGGGGGTGAAAAACTGTTTTTT
TRBV6-1	18	TRBJ2-1	TRBD1	once	CASSDPFSDRVFGNEQFF	TGTGCCAGCAGTGACCCGTTTTCGGACAGGGTCTTCGGCAATGAGCAGTTCTTC
TRBV6-1	15	TRBJ2-7	.	few	CASSEAGWSSYEQYF	TGTGCCAGCAGTGAAGCTGGGTGGAGCTCCTACGAGCAGTACTTC
TRBV14	15	TRBJ2-7	TRBD1	.	CASSHRTGTVYEQYF	TGTGCCAGCAGCCATCGGACAGGGACGGTCTACGAGCAGTACTTC
TRBV30	11	TRBJ1-2	TRBD1	.	CAWGQGYGYTF	TGTGCCTGGGGACAGGGGTACGGCTACACCTTC
TRBV19	16	TRBJ2-2	TRBD1	.	CASSIAWTGITGELFF	TGTGCCAGTAGTATTGCTTGGACAGGGATAACCGGGGAGCTGTTTTTT
TRBV2	14	TRBJ1-3	.	.	CATGRTLLGNTIYF	TGTGCCACCGGTCGGACACTCCTCGGAAACACCATATATTTT
TRBV2	15	TRBJ2-5	.	once	CASGYTGYGVETQYF	TGTGCCAGCGGATACACAGGGTACGGGGTGGAGACCCAGTACTTC
TRBV27	13	TRBJ1-5	.	.	CASSSWRGQPQHF	TGTGCCAGCAGTTCCTGGCGGGGACAGCCCCAGCATTTT
TRBV7-9	13	TRBJ2-2	.	once	CASSHSQSGELFF	TGTGCCAGCAGCCATTCCCAATCCGGGGAGCTGTTTTTT
TRBV29-1	12	TRBJ1-5	.	.	CSVEDPGGGEHF	TGCAGCGTTGAAGATCCGGGAGGGGGAGAGCATTTT
TRBV19	17	TRBJ1-1	TRBD1	once	CASTPTAPGGMGTEAFF	TGTGCCAGTACCCCAACTGCACCAGGGGGCATGGGCACTGAAGCTTTCTTT
TRBV4-3	14	TRBJ2-1	.	once	CASSQGVTGSLQFF	TGCGCCAGCAGCCAAGGAGTAACGGGGAGCCTTCAGTTCTTC
TRBV27	17	TRBJ1-2	TRBD1	.	CASSSNTGQGANYGYTF	TGTGCCAGCAGTTCAAACACAGGACAGGGGGCGAACTATGGCTACACCTTC